This T cell receptor (beta chain) was profiled in a study of blood T cell repertoires in COVID-19. Background on the study: Acute and convalescent COVID-19 specimens originated in the United States, Italy and Spain.

Authors' methods: Reference gene primer amplification gave nucleated cell count estimates. The assay was immunoSEQ multiplex PCR, and TCRdb's table has in-frame clones only and misses some. V and J calls and clone size follow that table, whereas D and trimming were derived from the DNA. This repertoire shows roughly 210,000 clones, less than 90% found once; its top ten account for more than 9%. Germline CDR1 is SGHRS and CDR2 is YFSETQ. The CDR3 runs to 13 residues. The V and J ends lost 0 bases and 9 bases respectively, with 10 bases between them. Seattle patients were enrolled during active infection and followed longitudinally.

The material sequenced was peripheral blood. This TCR was sampled from a woman aged 80 or older with COVID-19, enrolled during active disease. V usage is TRBV5-1 and J usage is TRBJ2-1, with a weak D call TRBD2 (6 bases). The CDR3 coding sequence is TGCGCCAGCAGCTTGGATACCGGGGGTGAGCAGTTCTTC. It codes for CASSLDTGGEQFF.